This TCR beta chain was recorded in a study of blood T cell repertoires in COVID-19. Assay used: immunoSEQ multiplex PCR; TCRdb lists only in-frame clones, some missing. The sample holds 200,000 to 300,000 clones, more than 75% seen once. The CDR3 has 14 amino acids. Germline-derived CDR1 and CDR2 are SNHLY and FYNNEI. The V end lost 4 bases, the J end lost 6 bases, and 12 bases lay between the germline ends. This TCR came from a woman aged 55-69 years with active or convalescent COVID-19. Sequenced material: peripheral blood. This chain joins TRBV2 and TRBJ2-2; possible D gene TRBD2, 7 bases. In nucleotides, the CDR3 is TGTGCCAGCAGTGGCGCGGGGGCCTCCGGGGAGCTGTTTTTT. It codes for CASSGAGASGELFF. Together with reference TRBV2 and TRBJ2-2, the CDR3 gives the full variable domain: EPEVTQTPSHQVTQMGQEVILRCVPISNHLYFYWYRQILGQKVEFLVSFYNNEISEKSEIFDDQFSVERPDGSNFTLKIRSTKLEDSAMYFCASSGAGASGELFFGEGSRLTVL.